This passage covers 9 T cell receptor beta chains from one sample sequenced in a study of spatial heterogeneity in lung cancer. Time point denoted: sample taken at primary tumor resection. TCRdb reprocessed the 5' RACE reads with MiXCR, giving one entry per CDR3 protein. The table shows several thousand distinct CDR3 sequences, with around 12% occurring only once. These receptors lack a known antigen. Findings and caveats of the study: Intratumoral expanded alpha and beta TCR counts were found to track tumor mutation counts.

Sequenced here: lung tumor tissue, sampled at surgery. These receptors were obtained from a male donor with early-stage non-small cell lung cancer.

Remarks on this clonotype: This beta chain is an unintended read in a library built for alpha chains; its size means little. The CDR3 sequence: CASSQDPGTKNIQYF. The CDR3 nucleotides read TGTGCCAGCAGTCAAGACCCGGGCACCAAAAACATTCAGTACTTC. The chain combines TRBV28 with TRBJ2-4, with D unclear. The CDR3 extends over 15 amino acids. Germline loops: CDR1 MDHEN, CDR2 SYDVKM. The germline V and J ends were trimmed by 5 bases and 2 bases, with 13 bases remaining between them.

In this sample, this clonotype is medium-sized. The library was designed around alpha chains, so this beta chain is a stray read whose abundance carries little weight. V and J are TRBV10-3 and TRBJ2-3; D may be TRBD2 (6 bases). The V and J ends lost 6 bases and 2 bases respectively, with 9 bases between them. This CDR3 has 13 amino acids. Germline V lookup: CDR1 ENHRY, CDR2 SYGVKD. The chain's CDR3 is CAIRDYSTDTQYF. In DNA form, the CDR3 reads TGTGCCATCAGGGACTATTCCACAGATACGCAGTATTTT.

Turning to this clonotype: This beta chain came through as a stray read in a library set up for alpha chains, and its size says little. The chain couples TRBV5-1 to TRBJ2-3; a possible D gene is TRBD2 (6 bases). CDR3 length equals 14 residues. The germline gives CDR1 SGHRS, CDR2 YFSETQ. The V end lost 4 bases, the J end lost 4 bases, and 13 bases lay between the germline ends. CDR3 bases: TGCGCCAGCAGCCCCAATAGGGAGGCAGATACGCAGTATTTT. Its protein product is CASSPNREADTQYF. The full variable domain, with the rest looked up from reference TRBV5-1 and TRBJ2-3, is KAGVTQTPRYLIKTRGQQVTLSCSPISGHRSVSWYQQTPGQGLQFLFEYFSETQRNKGNFPGRFSGRQFSNSRSEMNVSTLELGDSALYLCASSPNREADTQYFGPGTRLTVL.

Many counts were recorded for this clonotype. This beta chain slipped into a library made for alpha chains as a stray read, so its size is not meaningful. The chain carries TRBV30 and TRBJ2-7; tentatively, D is TRBD1 or TRBD2 (6 bases each). Trimming left V 1 base short and J 4 bases short, with 8 bases between. Germline V gene data show CDR1 as GTSNPN and CDR2 as SVGIG (reference sequence). This CDR3 has 12 residues. CDR3 in amino acids: CAWSEGGYEQYF. The CDR3 DNA is TGTGCCTGGAGTGAGGGGGGTTACGAGCAGTACTTC. Looking up the rest from reference TRBV30 and TRBJ2-7 gives the full variable domain: SQTIHQWPATLVQPVGSPLSLECTVEGTSNPNLYWYRQAAGRGLQLLFYSVGIGQISSEVPQNLSASRPQDRQFILSSKKLLLSDSGFYLCAWSEGGYEQYFGPGTRLTVT.

This clonotype was picked up many times. A library made for alpha chains picked up this beta chain off target, so its size means little. CDR3 coding DNA: TGTGCCAGCAGCAAGGGATGGAGGGGCTCCGGGTACGAGCAGTACTTC. It encodes CASSKGWRGSGYEQYF. J is TRBJ2-7 and V is TRBV11-1; TRBD2 is a possible D gene (6 bases). This CDR3 is 16 amino acids long. The V end lost 5 bases, the J end lost 4 bases, and 21 bases lay between the germline ends. From germline, CDR1 is SGHAT and CDR2 FQDESV (reference sequence).

In its sample, this clonotype ranks as medium-sized. In a library made to pick up alpha chains, this beta chain is a stray read with a size that means little. The chain carries TRBV6-2 or TRBV6-3 and TRBJ2-1; D might be TRBD1 (5 bases). The CDR3 has 14 amino acids. Trimming took off 3 bases at V and 3 bases at J, with 9 bases between the two ends. Germline V CDR1 and CDR2: MNHEY, SVGEGT. For the CDR3, the DNA is TGTGCCAGCAGTTATAGGGGCAGCTACAATGAGCAGTTCTTC. This translates into CASSYRGSYNEQFF.

By share, this clonotype ranks as medium-sized. Being off target in a library aimed at alpha chains, this beta chain has a size of little meaning. The chain is built from TRBV29-1 and TRBJ2-2; 7 nucleotides line up with TRBD1. Losses at the gene ends were 6 bases for V and 6 bases for J; bases not matched to a gene: 7. The CDR3 loop spans 13 amino acids. Germline-derived CDR1 and CDR2 are SQVTM and ANQGSEA. CDR3 DNA: TGCAGCGTCGGATTCCAGGGGGCCGGGGAGCTGTTTTTT. It yields the protein CSVGFQGAGELFF.

The sample holds many counts of this clonotype. With the library built for alpha chains, this beta chain is off target and its frequency is not meaningful. The J gene is TRBJ2-7, the V gene TRBV20-1; TRBD2 agrees at 11 bases. With V trimmed by 5 bases and J by 7 bases, 7 bases remained unmatched. CDR3 length equals 13 residues. CDR1 is DFQATT and CDR2 is SNEGSKA in the germline V gene (reference sequence). The CDR3 spells CSALAGGPEEQYF. The CDR3 DNA sequence: TGCAGTGCTTTAGCGGGAGGGCCTGAAGAGCAGTACTTC.

Only a few counts were recorded for this clonotype. This beta chain came through as a stray read in a library set up for alpha chains, and its size says little. This chain connects TRBV4-1 to TRBJ1-1, with D possibly TRBD1 on 6 matching bases. The CDR3 length is 17 residues. Germline values: CDR1 MGHRA, CDR2 YSYEKL. Between the trimmed V and J ends, which lost 1 base and 2 bases, there was a span of 17 bases. The CDR3 here is CASSQGGLQGTNTEAFF. CDR3 nucleotides: TGCGCCAGCAGCCAAGGGGGATTACAGGGAACCAACACTGAAGCTTTCTTT.